Below, one T cell receptor beta chain is given with its context. The CDR3 contains 16 residues. Germline V gene sequence: CDR1 MNHNS, CDR2 SASEGT. V lost 6 bases and J lost 2, with 19 bases in between. The data were obtained in a study of shared clonotypes between healthy human individuals. This table comes from immunoSEQ multiplex PCR, and its TCRdb copy is limited to in-frame clones, with some not included. The sample consists of some 2.3 million clones, about 92% of them appearing once. This rearrangement joins TRBV6-1 to TRBJ1-2; possible D gene TRBD1, 6 bases. Sequencing was done on a sample of naive CD4+ T cells from PBMCs. Subset denoted: CD45RA+ positively selected. The clonotype was recovered from a man aged 18 to 29 in good health. Some clones in this sample may be carry-over from other donors' samples. The CDR3 DNA is TGTGCCAGCAGGGAAAGGTTGGGGGCGCCGAACTATGGCTACACCTTC. Its translation: CASRERLGAPNYGYTF.